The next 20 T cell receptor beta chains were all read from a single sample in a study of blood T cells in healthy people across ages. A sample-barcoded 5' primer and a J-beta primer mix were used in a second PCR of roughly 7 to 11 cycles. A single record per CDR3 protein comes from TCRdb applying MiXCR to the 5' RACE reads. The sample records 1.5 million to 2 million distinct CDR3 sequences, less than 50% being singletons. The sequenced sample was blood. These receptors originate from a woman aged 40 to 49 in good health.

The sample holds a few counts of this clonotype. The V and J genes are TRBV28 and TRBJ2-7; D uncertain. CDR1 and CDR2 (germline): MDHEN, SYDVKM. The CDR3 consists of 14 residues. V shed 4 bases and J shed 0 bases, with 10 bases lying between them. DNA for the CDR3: TGTGCCAGCAGTTCGGAGTCAAGCTCCTACGAGCAGTACTTC. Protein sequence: CASSSESSSYEQYF. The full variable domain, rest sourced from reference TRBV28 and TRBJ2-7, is DVKVTQSSRYLVKRTGEKVFLECVQDMDHENMFWYRQDPGLGLRLIYFSYDVKMKEKGDIPEGYSVSREKKERFSLILESASTNQTSMYLCASSSESSSYEQYFGPGTRLTVT.

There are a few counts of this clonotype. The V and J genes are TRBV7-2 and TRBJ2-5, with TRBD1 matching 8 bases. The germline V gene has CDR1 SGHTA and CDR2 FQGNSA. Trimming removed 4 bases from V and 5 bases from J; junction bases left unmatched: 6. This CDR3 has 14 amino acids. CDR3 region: CASSSDRVRETQYF. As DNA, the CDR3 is TGTGCCAGCAGCTCGGACAGGGTACGGGAGACCCAGTACTTC.

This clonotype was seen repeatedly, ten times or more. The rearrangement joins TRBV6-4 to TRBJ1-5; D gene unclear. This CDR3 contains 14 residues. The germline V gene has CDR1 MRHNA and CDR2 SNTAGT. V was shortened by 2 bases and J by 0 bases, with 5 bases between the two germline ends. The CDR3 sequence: CASSDGDSNQPQHF. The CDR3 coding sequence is TGTGCCAGCAGTGACGGAGATAGCAATCAGCCCCAGCATTTT.

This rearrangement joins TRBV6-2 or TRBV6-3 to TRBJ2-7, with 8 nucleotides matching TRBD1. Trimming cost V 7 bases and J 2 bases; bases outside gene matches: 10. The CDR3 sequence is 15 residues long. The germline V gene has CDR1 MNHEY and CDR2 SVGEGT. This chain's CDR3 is CASNRLGQAPYEQYF. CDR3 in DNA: TGTGCCAGCAACCGCCTGGGACAGGCACCCTACGAGCAGTACTTC.

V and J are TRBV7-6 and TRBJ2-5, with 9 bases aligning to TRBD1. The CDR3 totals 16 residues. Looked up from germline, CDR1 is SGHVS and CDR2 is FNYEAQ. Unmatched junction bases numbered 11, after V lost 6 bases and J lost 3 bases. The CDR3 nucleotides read TGTGCCAGCAGAGTCCTGGGACAGGGAGGGAAAGAGACCCAGTACTTC. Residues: CASRVLGQGGKETQYF.

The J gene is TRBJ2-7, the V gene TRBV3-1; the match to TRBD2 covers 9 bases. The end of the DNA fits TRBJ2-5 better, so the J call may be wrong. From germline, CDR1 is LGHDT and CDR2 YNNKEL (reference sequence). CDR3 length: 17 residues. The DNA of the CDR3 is TGTGCCAGCAGCCAAGATGTGAGCGGGGGGCCCCAAGAGACCCAGTACTTC. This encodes CASSQDVSGGPQETQYF.

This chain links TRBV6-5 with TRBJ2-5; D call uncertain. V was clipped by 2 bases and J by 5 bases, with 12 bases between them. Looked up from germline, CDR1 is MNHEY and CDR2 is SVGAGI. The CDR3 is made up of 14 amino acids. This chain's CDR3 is CASSYADGVETQYF. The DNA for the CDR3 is TGTGCCAGCAGTTACGCCGACGGCGTGGAGACCCAGTACTTC.

The CDR3 sequence: CASSPLAGGVPDTQYF. CDR3 sequence (DNA): TGTGCCAGCAGCCCCCTAGCGGGGGGTGTCCCAGATACGCAGTATTTT. The J gene is TRBJ2-3, the V gene TRBV7-2; 11 bases agree with TRBD2. The germline CDR1 and CDR2 sequences are SGHTA and FQGNSA. V dropped 5 bases and J dropped 4; count of bases not matched to a gene: 8. There are 16 residues in the CDR3.

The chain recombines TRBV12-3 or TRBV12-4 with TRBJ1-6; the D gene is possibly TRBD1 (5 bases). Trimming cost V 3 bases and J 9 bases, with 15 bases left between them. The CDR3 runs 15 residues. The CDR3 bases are TGTGCCAGCAGTTTGCTAGGTGGGGGGTCTTCACCCCTCCACTTT. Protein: CASSLLGGGSSPLHF.

The CDR3 region is CASSYPGTHGGETQYF. CDR3 in DNA: TGTGCCAGCAGTTACCCCGGGACCCATGGTGGAGAGACCCAGTACTTC. The chain recombines TRBV6-2 or TRBV6-3 with TRBJ2-5, with D perhaps matching TRBD1 or TRBD2 (5 bases each). The germline V and J ends were trimmed by 2 bases and 4 bases, with 17 bases remaining between them. CDR1 is MNHEY, CDR2 SVGEGT, per germline. This CDR3 region has 16 residues.

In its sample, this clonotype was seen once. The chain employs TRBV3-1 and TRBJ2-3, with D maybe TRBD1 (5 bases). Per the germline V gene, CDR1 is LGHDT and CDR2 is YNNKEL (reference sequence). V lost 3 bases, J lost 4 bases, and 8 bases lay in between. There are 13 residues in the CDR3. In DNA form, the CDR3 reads TGTGCCAGCAGCCACGACAGATCAGATACGCAGTATTTT. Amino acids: CASSHDRSDTQYF.

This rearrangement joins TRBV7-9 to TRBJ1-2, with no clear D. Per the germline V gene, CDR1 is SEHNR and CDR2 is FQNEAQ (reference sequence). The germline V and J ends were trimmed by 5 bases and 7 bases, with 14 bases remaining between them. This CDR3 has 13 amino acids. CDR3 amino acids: CASSLREGSGYTF. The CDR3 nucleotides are TGTGCCAGCAGCCTGAGGGAGGGTAGTGGCTACACCTTC. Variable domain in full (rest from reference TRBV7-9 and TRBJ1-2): DTGVSQNPRHKITKRGQNVTFRCDPISEHNRLYWYRQTLGQGPEFLTYFQNEAQLEKSRLLSDRFSAERPKGSFSTLEIQRTEQGDSAMYLCASSLREGSGYTFGSGTRLTVV.

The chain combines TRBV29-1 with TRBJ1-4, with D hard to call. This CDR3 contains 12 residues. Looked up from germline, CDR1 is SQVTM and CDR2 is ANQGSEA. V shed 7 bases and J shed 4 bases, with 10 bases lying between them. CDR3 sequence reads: CSAGKGNEKLFF. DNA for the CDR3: TGCAGCGCGGGAAAGGGTAATGAAAAACTGTTTTTT.

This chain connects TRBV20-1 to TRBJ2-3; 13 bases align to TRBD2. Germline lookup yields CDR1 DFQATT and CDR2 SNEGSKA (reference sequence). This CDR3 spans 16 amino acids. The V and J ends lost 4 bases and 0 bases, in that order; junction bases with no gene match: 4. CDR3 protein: CSATLTSGGSTDTQYF. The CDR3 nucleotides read TGCAGTGCTACCCTGACTAGCGGGGGGAGCACAGATACGCAGTATTTT.

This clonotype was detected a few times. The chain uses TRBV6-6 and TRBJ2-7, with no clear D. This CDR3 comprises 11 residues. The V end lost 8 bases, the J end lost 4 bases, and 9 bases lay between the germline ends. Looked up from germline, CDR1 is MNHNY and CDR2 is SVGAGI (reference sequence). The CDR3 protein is CASQQLYEQYF. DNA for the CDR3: TGTGCCAGCCAGCAGTTATACGAGCAGTACTTC.

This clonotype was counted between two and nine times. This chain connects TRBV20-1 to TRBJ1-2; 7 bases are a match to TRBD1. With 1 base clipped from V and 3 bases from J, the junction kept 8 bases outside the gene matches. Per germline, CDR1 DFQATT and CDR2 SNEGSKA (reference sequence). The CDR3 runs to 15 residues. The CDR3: CSARGEGQHYYGYTF. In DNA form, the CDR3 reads TGCAGTGCTAGAGGGGAGGGACAGCACTACTATGGCTACACCTTC.

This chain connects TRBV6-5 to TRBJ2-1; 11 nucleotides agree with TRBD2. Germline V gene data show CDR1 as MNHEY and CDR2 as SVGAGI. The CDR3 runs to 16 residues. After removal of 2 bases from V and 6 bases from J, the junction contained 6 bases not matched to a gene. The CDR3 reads CASSYIVGLAGNEQFF. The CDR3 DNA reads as TGTGCCAGCAGTTACATAGTTGGACTAGCGGGCAATGAGCAGTTCTTC.

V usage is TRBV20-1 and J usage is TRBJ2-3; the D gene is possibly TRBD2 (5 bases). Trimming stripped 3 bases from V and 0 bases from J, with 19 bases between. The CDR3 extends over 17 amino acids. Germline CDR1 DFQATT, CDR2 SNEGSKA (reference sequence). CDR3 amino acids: CSASDSEGPSSTDTQYF. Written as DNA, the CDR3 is TGCAGTGCTAGCGATTCCGAGGGCCCTTCTAGCACAGATACGCAGTATTTT.

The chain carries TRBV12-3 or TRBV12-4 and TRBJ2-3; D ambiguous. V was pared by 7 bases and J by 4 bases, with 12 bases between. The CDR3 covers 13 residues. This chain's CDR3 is CASKGVWADTQYF. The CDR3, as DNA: TGTGCCAGCAAAGGAGTTTGGGCAGATACGCAGTATTTT.

The CDR3 here is CASSPERNIPYNEQFF. CDR3 DNA sequence: TGCGCCAGCAGCCCCGAGCGGAACATACCCTACAATGAGCAGTTCTTC. The chain recombines TRBV4-1 with TRBJ2-1, with D perhaps matching TRBD2 (5 bases). This CDR3 is 16 amino acids long. Germline loops: CDR1 MGHRA, CDR2 YSYEKL. The germline V and J ends were trimmed by 4 bases and 2 bases, with 15 bases remaining between them.